The table lists the clone carrying this T cell receptor (beta chain) with a few counts. The antigen is undetermined. Ophthalmopathy donors' eye disease showed moderate-to-severe activity, CAS of at least 3, NOSPECS of at least 4 and duration under 3 months. Amplification of the TCR beta CDR3 regions used RNA transcripts (as template). RT-PCR in the first round used HTBI primers; a second-round multiplex PCR followed. TCRdb processed the multiplex PCR reads anew with MiXCR; each CDR3 protein has one entry. The table includes about 170,000 distinct CDR3 sequences, around two fifths detected once. The sample comes from a study of Graves' ophthalmopathy and Graves' hyperthyroidism. General observations from the study: The model reached around 70% sensitivity and approximately 72% specificity for predicting ophthalmopathy progression. Most expanded clonotypes in thyroid above 0.001 frequency also showed up in blood. In separating ophthalmopathy from stable hyperthyroidism, a 13-signature model achieved roughly 87% sensitivity and over 80% specificity.

CDR1 is SNHLY and CDR2 is FYNNEI in the germline V gene. Germline trimming cut 8 bases from V and 6 bases from J; bases unmatched to any gene: 12. The CDR3 is 14 amino acids. The TCR sequence derives from a middle-aged woman with Graves' ophthalmopathy. The rearrangement uses TRBV2 and TRBJ2-7, with 8 bases that match TRBD1. Input material: peripheral blood. This CDR3 is CASLRTGFPIEQYF. The CDR3 nucleotides read TGTGCCAGCCTCCGGACAGGGTTTCCGATCGAGCAGTACTTC.